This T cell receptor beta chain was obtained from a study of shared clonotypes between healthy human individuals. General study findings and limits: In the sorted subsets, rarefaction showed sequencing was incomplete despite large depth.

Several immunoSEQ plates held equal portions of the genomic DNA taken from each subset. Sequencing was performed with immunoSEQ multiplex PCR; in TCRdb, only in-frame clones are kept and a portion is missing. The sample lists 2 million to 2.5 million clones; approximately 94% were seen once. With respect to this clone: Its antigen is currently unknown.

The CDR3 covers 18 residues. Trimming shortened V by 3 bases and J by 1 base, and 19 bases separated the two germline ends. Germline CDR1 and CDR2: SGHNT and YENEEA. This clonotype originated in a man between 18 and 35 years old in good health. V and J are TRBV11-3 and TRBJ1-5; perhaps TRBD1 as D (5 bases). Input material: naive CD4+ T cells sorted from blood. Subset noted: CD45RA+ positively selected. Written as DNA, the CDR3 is TGTGCCAGCAGCTTCACGTTTACGGGCGGGGCGAGCAATCAGCCCCAGCATTTT. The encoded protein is CASSFTFTGGASNQPQHF. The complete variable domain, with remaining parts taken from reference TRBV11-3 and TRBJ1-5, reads EAGVVQSPRYKIIEKKQPVAFWCNPISGHNTLYWYLQNLGQGPELLIRYENEEAVDDSQLPKDRFSAERLKGVDSTLKIQPAELGDSAVYLCASSFTFTGGASNQPQHFGDGTRLSIL.